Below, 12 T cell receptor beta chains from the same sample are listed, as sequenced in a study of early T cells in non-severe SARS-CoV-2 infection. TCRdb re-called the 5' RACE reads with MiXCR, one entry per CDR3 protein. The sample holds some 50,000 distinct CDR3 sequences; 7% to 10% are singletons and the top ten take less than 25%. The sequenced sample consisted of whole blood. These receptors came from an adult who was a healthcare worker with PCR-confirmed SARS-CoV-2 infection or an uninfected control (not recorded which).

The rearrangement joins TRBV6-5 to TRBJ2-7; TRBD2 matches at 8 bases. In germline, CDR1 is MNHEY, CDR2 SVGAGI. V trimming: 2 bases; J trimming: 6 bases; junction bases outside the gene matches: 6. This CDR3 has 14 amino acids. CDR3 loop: CASSYGGGFPEQYF. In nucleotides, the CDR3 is TGTGCCAGCAGTTACGGCGGGGGGTTTCCCGAGCAGTACTTC.

The CDR3 bases are TGCAGTGCTAGAGGGTTTCTGGGGCGGAACACTGAAGCTTTCTTT. This codes for CSARGFLGRNTEAFF. This chain joins TRBV20-1 and TRBJ1-1; TRBD1 is a possible D gene (5 bases). The germline V gene has CDR1 DFQATT and CDR2 SNEGSKA (reference sequence). The ends were cut back, 1 base at V and 1 base at J, with 13 bases in the middle. This CDR3 comprises 15 residues.

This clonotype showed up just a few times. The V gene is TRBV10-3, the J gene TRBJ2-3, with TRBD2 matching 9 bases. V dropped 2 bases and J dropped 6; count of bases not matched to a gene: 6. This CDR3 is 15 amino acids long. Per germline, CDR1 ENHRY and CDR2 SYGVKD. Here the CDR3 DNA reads TGTGCCATCAGTGAGGGGGGACTAGCTCAGGATACGCAGTATTTT. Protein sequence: CAISEGGLAQDTQYF.

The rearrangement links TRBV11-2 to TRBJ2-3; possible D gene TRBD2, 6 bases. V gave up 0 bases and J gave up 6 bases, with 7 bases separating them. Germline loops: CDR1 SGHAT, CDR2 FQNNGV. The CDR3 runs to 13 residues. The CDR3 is CASSLDREDTQYF. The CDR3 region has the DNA TGTGCCAGCAGCTTAGATCGGGAGGATACGCAGTATTTT.

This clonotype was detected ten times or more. The CDR3, as DNA: TGTGCCAGCAGCCTAACACCCGCAGATACGCAGTATTTT. Its translation: CASSLTPADTQYF. The chain is built from TRBV7-9 and TRBJ2-3; the D is unclear. This CDR3 spans 13 amino acids. Trimming stripped 5 bases from V and 4 bases from J, with 10 bases between. Germline loops: CDR1 SEHNR, CDR2 FQNEAQ (reference sequence).

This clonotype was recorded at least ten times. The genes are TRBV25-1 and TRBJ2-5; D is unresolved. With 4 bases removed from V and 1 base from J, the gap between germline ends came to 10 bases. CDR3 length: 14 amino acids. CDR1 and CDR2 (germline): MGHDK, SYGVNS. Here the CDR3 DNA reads TGTGCCAGCAGTGGGTTAACAATCCAAGAGACCCAGTACTTC. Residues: CASSGLTIQETQYF.

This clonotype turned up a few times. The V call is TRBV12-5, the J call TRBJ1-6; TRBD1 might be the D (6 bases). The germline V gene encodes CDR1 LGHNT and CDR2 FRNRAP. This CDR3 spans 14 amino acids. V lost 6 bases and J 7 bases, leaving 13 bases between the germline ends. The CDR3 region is CASGTGQQNSPLHF. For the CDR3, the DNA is TGTGCTAGTGGCACTGGACAGCAGAATTCACCCCTCCACTTT. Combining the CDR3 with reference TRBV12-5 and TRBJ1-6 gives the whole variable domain DARVTQTPRHKVTEMGQEVTMRCQPILGHNTVFWYRQTMMQGLELLAYFRNRAPLDDSGMPKDRFSAEMPDATLATLKIQPSEPRDSAVYFCASGTGQQNSPLHFGNGTRLTVT.

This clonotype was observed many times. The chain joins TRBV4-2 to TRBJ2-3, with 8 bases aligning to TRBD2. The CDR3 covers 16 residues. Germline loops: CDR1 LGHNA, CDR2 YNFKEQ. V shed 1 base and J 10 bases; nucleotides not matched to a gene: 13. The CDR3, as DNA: TGTGCCAGCAGCCAAGCGGCTAGCGGGCCTCTGGGGTCGCAGTATTTT. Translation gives CASSQAASGPLGSQYF.

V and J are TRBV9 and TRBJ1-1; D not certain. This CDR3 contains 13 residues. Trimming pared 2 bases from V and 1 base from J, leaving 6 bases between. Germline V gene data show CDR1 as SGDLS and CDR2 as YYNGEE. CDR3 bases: TGTGCCAGCAGCGTGGGAACGAACACTGAAGCTTTCTTT. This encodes CASSVGTNTEAFF.

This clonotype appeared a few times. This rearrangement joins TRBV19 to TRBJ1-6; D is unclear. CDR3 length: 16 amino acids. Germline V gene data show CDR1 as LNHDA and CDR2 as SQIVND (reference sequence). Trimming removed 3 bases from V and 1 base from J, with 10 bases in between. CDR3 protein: CASSMREGSYNSPLHF. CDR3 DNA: TGTGCCAGTAGTATGCGCGAGGGATCCTATAATTCACCCCTCCACTTT.

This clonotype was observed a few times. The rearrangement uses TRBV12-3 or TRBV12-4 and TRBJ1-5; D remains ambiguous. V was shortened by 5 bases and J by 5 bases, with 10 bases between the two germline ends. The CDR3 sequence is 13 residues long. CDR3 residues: CASSLQPDQPQHF. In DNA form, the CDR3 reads TGTGCCAGCAGTCTACAACCGGATCAGCCCCAGCATTTT.

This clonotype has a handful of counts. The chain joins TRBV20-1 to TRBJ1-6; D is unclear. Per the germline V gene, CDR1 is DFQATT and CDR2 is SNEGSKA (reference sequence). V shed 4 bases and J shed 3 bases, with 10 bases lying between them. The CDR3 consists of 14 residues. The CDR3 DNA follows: TGCAGTGCTACTCCACGCGGCTATAATTCACCCCTCCACTTT. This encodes CSATPRGYNSPLHF.